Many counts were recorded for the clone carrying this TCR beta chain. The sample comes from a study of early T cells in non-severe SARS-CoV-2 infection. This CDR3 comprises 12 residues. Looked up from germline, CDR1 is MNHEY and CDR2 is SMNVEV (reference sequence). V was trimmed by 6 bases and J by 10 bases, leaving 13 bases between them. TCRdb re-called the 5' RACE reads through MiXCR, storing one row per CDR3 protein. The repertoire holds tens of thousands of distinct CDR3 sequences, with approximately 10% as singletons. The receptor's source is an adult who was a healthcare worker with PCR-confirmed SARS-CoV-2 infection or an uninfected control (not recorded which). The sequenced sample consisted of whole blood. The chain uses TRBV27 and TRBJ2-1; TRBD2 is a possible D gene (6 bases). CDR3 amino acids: CASRRTSLEQFF. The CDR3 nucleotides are TGTGCCAGCAGGCGCACTAGCTTGGAGCAGTTCTTC.